This entry lists 12 T cell receptor beta chains sequenced from one sample in a study of blood T cell repertoires in COVID-19. TCRdb's copy holds only in-frame clones and misses some; the assay was immunoSEQ multiplex PCR. The top ten clones hold 6% to 7% of a sample with approximately 300,000 clones, roughly 90% of them seen once. The sample taken for sequencing was peripheral blood. These receptors all stem from a woman aged 25-40 years with COVID-19, enrolled during active disease.

This clone was seen a single time. The chain is built from TRBV7-9 and TRBJ1-1, with 7 bases that match TRBD1. Losses at the gene ends were 4 bases for V and 0 bases for J; bases not matched to a gene: 5. The length of the CDR3 is 15 residues. In germline, CDR1 is SEHNR, CDR2 FQNEAQ (reference sequence). The chain's CDR3 is CASSSQTGLNTEAFF. As DNA, the CDR3 is TGTGCCAGCAGCTCTCAGACAGGGCTGAACACTGAAGCTTTCTTT.

J is TRBJ2-3 and V is TRBV27, with TRBD2 matching over 7 bases. The V gene's germline CDR1 is MNHEY and CDR2 SMNVEV (reference sequence). There are 15 residues in the CDR3. The J segment lost 6 bases and the V segment lost 3 bases, leaving 9 bases of the junction unmatched. The chain's CDR3 is CASSLKWAGADTQYF. CDR3 bases: TGTGCCAGCAGTTTGAAGTGGGCGGGAGCGGATACGCAGTATTTT.

This rearrangement joins TRBV3-1 (or the pseudogene TRBV3-2) to TRBJ1-5; 7 nucleotides agree with TRBD1. This CDR3 is 16 amino acids long. V gave up 2 bases and J gave up 4 bases; unmatched junction bases: 8. CDR1 is LGHDT and CDR2 is YNNKEL in the germline V gene (reference sequence). CDR3 coding DNA: TGTGCCAGCAGCCAACCTGGGACAGCGATTAATCAGCCCCAGCATTTT. This sequence encodes CASSQPGTAINQPQHF.

As DNA, the CDR3 is TGTGCCAGCAGCACCCTGACACAGGGGGCGCCCGTACGGGAGCAGTACTTC. It translates to CASSTLTQGAPVREQYF. This rearrangement joins TRBV21-1 to TRBJ2-7; the table's TRBD1 call for D was not verified on the DNA. TRBV21-1 is tagged as a pseudogene. This CDR3 has 17 amino acids.

The chain is built from TRBV6-6 and TRBJ1-4; TRBD1 agrees at 7 bases. V lost 6 bases to trimming and J lost 0 bases; unmatched junction nucleotides: 7. The CDR3 extends over 16 amino acids. In germline, CDR1 is MNHNY, CDR2 SVGAGI (reference sequence). The DNA of the CDR3 is TGTGCCAGCAGCCTCGGGGGACAGACAACTAATGAAAAACTGTTTTTT. Protein: CASSLGGQTTNEKLFF.

This sequence joins TRBV7-2 and TRBJ2-1, with 7 bases lining up with TRBD2. Trimming at V came to 1 base and at J to 3 bases, leaving 3 bases not matched to a gene. The germline gives CDR1 SGHTA, CDR2 FQGNSA. CDR3 size: 15 residues. This CDR3 reads CASSLEGGIYNEQFF. The CDR3 region has the DNA TGTGCCAGCAGCTTAGAGGGAGGGATCTACAATGAGCAGTTCTTC.

The V and J genes are TRBV18 and TRBJ2-1; possibly TRBD1 for D (5 bases). Germline V CDR1 and CDR2: KGHSH, LQKENI. Deletions cut 6 bases from V and 9 bases from J, with 18 bases between. The CDR3 sequence is 14 residues long. CDR3 region: CASSLPRVGGEQFF. Written as DNA, the CDR3 is TGTGCCAGCTCCCTCCCCAGGGTCGGTGGTGAGCAGTTCTTC. Based on the CDR3 plus reference TRBV18 and TRBJ2-1, the full variable domain is NAGVMQNPRHLVRRRGQEARLRCSPMKGHSHVYWYRQLPEEGLKFMVYLQKENIIDESGMPKERFSAEFPKEGPSILRIQQVVRGDSAAYFCASSLPRVGGEQFFGPGTRLTVL.

V gene TRBV18 combines with J gene TRBJ2-3, with D possibly TRBD2 on 6 matching bases. Germline lookup yields CDR1 KGHSH and CDR2 LQKENI. V lost 5 bases to trimming and J lost 4 bases, with 7 bases between them. This CDR3 is built from 12 residues. The CDR3 sequence is CASSGEADTQYF. Here the CDR3 DNA reads TGTGCCAGCTCAGGGGAGGCAGATACGCAGTATTTT.

The chain recombines TRBV24-1 with TRBJ2-1, with 8 bases matching TRBD1. The CDR3 has 16 residues. With V trimmed by 5 bases and J by 4 bases, 9 bases remained unmatched. The germline V gene encodes CDR1 KGHDR and CDR2 SFDVKD. In nucleotides, the CDR3 is TGTGCCACCAGTGCTTTTTCAGGGGGCGCGTACAATGAGCAGTTCTTC. Amino acids: CATSAFSGGAYNEQFF.

V and J are TRBV7-2 and TRBJ1-3; D is undetermined. Trimming pared 1 base from V and 0 bases from J, leaving 7 bases between. Germline V gene lookup returns CDR1 SGHTA and CDR2 FQGNSA. The CDR3 sequence is 15 residues long. The CDR3 DNA sequence: TGTGCCAGCAGCTTAGACGTTAGCTCTGGAAACACCATATATTTT. This codes for CASSLDVSSGNTIYF.

V gene TRBV24-1 combines with J gene TRBJ1-1, with D unclear. The germline CDR1 and CDR2 sequences are KGHDR and SFDVKD. The germline V and J ends were trimmed by 9 bases and 1 base, with 11 bases remaining between them. The CDR3 sequence is 13 residues long. Here the CDR3 DNA reads TGTGCCACCTGTAACGAGAGGAACACTGAAGCTTTCTTT. Translated, it gives CATCNERNTEAFF.

V usage is TRBV4-1 and J usage is TRBJ2-7; unclear D gene. Looked up from germline, CDR1 is MGHRA and CDR2 is YSYEKL. Trimming removed 0 bases at V and 3 bases at J, with 12 bases between. This CDR3 comprises 15 residues. CDR3 amino acids: CASSQDGQENYEQYF. As DNA, the CDR3 is TGCGCCAGCAGCCAAGATGGCCAGGAAAACTACGAGCAGTACTTC.